The present T cell receptor (beta chain) was sequenced within a study of primary melanoma T cells and metastatic recurrence (TCRdb year 2020). Notes on the research overall: The cohort was made up of roughly 180 primary melanomas of stage T2 to T4, with thickness greater than 1 mm. The study tested whether T-cell fraction and T-cell repertoire clonality in primary melanoma tumors predicted patient outcome. Progression-free survival was the clinical outcome compared against the T-cell fraction measured by TCR beta sequencing. Histopathological grading of tumor-infiltrating lymphocytes was compared with the T-cell fraction derived from sequencing.

Libraries were prepared through the immunoSEQ multiplex PCR assay. Primary melanoma tumor tissue underwent high-throughput sequencing of the T-cell receptor beta chain. As for how the authors treated the data: Among the repertoire analyses were the distribution of insertions and deletions and the sharing of TCRB CDR3 between samples. A gradient-boosted model ranked how well the T-cell fraction predicted outcome compared with histopathological variables. TCRdb carries this immuneACCESS record with in-frame sequences only. Its versions omit some clonotypes, under half of them owing to an unresolved V gene in the studies checked, with the rest unexplained. The V and J calls and clone size come from that table; D and trimming were worked out from the DNA. The sample includes a few thousand clones, with roughly four fifths observed a single time. The top ten hold roughly 21% of the sample. Study-wide conclusions, independent of this receptor: Adding T-cell fraction to tumor thickness reportedly improved progression-free survival prediction more than adding any other histopathological variable. Protection appeared to be conferred by a T-cell fraction above 20% regardless of ulceration status, mitotic rate or nodal disease. An effective T-cell-mediated antitumor response in primary melanoma was presented by the authors only as a suggestion rather than as a demonstrated mechanism. Tumor T-cell fraction was reported to predict progression-free survival independently of thickness, ulceration, mitotic rate and age.

Trimming at the junction amounts to 3 bases on V and 8 bases on J, and the germline ends lie 13 bases apart. The germline V gene sets CDR1 to SQVTM and CDR2 to ANQGSEA. The CDR3 sequence holds 12 residues, the cysteine and phenylalanine included. Of all the DNA, just the CDR3 is kept, 36 bases in frame from base 1. Concerning this clone: Its recognized antigen is unknown. No base quality values were provided; no much bigger clone lies one nucleotide off.

The patients had surgically resected primary melanoma that was considered potentially curable but at risk of metastatic recurrence. Sequences were obtained from melanoma tumor tissue. This chain joins TRBV29-1 to TRBJ1-2; TRBD1 is perhaps the D gene, given 6 matching bases. The clonotype was recovered from a human donor with melanoma. Here is the DNA: TGCAGCGTTGATCGGGACAATCGGGGCTACACCTTC. This encodes CSVDRDNRGYTF.